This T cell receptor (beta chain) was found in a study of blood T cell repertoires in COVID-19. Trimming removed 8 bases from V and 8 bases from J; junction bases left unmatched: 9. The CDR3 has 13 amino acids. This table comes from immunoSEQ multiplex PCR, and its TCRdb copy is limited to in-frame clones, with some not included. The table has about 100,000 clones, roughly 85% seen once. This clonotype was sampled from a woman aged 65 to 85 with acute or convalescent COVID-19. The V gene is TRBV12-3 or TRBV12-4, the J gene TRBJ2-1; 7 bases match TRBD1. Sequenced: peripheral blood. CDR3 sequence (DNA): TGTGCCAGCTTCCTAAGACAGGGCCATGAGCAGTTCTTC. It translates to CASFLRQGHEQFF.